This T cell receptor (beta chain) was obtained from a study of response to subunit inactivated influenza vaccine. General study findings and limits: Authors suggested that a seasonal influenza vaccination recruits few new T cells each time.

Using its own MiXCR run on the RT-PCR reads, TCRdb lists one record per CDR3 protein. The table shows about 520,000 distinct CDR3 sequences, with more than 7% occurring only once. V gave up 8 bases and J gave up 0 bases, with 14 bases separating them. CDR3 size: 15 residues. In germline, CDR1 is MNHNS, CDR2 SASEGT. A word on this clonotype: Its antigen is not identified.

The J gene is TRBJ1-5, the V gene TRBV6-1; D is unresolved. This receptor was taken from a man between 45 and 75 years old who received an inactivated influenza vaccine. Sample: PBMCs from blood, taken less than 25 months after vaccination. CDR3 coding DNA: TGTGCCAGCGGATTGACGGCATATAGCAATCAGCCCCAGCATTTT. It specifies CASGLTAYSNQPQHF.